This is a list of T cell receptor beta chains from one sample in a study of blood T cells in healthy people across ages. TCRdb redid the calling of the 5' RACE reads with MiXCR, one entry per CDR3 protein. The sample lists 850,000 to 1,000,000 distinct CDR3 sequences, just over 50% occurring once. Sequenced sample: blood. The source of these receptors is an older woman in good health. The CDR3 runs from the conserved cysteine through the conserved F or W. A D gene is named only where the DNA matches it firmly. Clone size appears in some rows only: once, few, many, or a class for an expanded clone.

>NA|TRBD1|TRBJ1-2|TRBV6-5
CASSRQGSYGYTF
TGTGCCAGCAGCCGACAGGGTAGCTATGGCTACACCTTC
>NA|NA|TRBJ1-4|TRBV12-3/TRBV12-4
CASNLGGQSTEKLFF
TGTGCCAGCAACTTGGGAGGGCAATCGACCGAAAAACTGTTTTTT
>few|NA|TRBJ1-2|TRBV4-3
CASSQRGAPYGYTF
TGCGCCAGCAGCCAAAGAGGAGCCCCCTATGGCTACACCTTC
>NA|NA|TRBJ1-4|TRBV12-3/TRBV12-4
CASSLAQVGTNEKLFF
TGTGCCAGCAGTTTAGCGCAAGTCGGCACTAATGAAAAACTGTTTTTT
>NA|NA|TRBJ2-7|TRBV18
CASSPQGLYHEQYF
TGTGCCAGCTCACCACAGGGCCTCTACCACGAGCAGTACTTC
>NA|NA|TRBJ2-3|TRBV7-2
CASSPTLGSQYF
TGTGCCAGCAGCCCGACTCTGGGATCGCAGTATTTT
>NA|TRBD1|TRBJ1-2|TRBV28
CASKTPGQGFDGYTF
TGTGCCAGCAAAACTCCGGGACAGGGTTTTGATGGCTACACCTTC
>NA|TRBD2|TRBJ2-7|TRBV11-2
CASRHRGGVSYEQYF
TGTGCCAGCAGGCATAGGGGAGGGGTCTCCTACGAGCAGTACTTC
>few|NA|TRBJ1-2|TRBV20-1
CSARAPQGIDYGYTF
TGCAGTGCTAGAGCTCCCCAGGGAATCGACTATGGCTACACCTTC
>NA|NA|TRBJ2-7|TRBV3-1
CASSQAPDPPGAQYF
TGTGCCAGCAGCCAAGCCCCGGACCCGCCGGGTGCGCAGTACTTC
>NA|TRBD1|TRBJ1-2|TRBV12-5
CASGLTGTGGRGFGGYTF
TGTGCTAGTGGTTTGACTGGCACAGGGGGCAGAGGCTTTGGTGGCTACACCTTC
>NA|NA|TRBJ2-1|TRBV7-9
CASSSQKSYNEQFF
TGTGCCAGCAGCTCCCAAAAGTCCTACAATGAGCAGTTCTTC
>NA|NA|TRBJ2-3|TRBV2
CASSPSVGSFTDTQYF
TGTGCCAGCAGCCCATCCGTCGGGAGCTTCACAGATACGCAGTATTTT
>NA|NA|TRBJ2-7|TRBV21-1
CASSKTPYEQYF
TGTGCCAGCAGCAAAACCCCCTACGAGCAGTACTTC
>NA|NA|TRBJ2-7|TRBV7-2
CASSAPRGVNEQYF
TGTGCCAGCAGCGCTCCTAGGGGCGTCAACGAGCAGTACTTC
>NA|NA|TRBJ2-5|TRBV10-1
CASSVRPQETQYF
TGCGCCAGCAGTGTCCGGCCACAAGAGACCCAGTACTTC
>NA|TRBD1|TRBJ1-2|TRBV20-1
CSAGTVTHYGYTF
TGCAGTGCTGGGACAGTGACACACTATGGCTACACCTTC
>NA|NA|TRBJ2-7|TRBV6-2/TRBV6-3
CASNLQGPSYEQYF
TGTGCCAGCAATCTACAAGGGCCCTCCTACGAGCAGTACTTC